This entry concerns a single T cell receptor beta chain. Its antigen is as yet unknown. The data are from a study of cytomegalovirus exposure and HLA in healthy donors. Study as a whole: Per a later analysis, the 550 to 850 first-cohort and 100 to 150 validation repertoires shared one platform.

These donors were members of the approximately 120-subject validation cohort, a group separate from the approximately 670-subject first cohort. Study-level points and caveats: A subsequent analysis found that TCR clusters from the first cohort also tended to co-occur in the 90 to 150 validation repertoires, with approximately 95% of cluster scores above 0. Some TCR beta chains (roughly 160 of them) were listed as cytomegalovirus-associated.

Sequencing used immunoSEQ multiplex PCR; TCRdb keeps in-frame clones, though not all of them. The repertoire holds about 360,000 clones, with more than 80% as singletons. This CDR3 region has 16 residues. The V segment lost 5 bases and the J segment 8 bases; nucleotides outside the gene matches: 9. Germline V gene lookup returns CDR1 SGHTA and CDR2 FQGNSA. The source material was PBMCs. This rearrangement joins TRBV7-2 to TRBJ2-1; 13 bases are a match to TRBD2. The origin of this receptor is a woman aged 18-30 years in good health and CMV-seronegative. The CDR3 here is CASSPGLAGREDEQFF. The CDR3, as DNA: TGTGCCAGCAGCCCGGGACTAGCGGGGCGGGAGGATGAGCAGTTCTTC.